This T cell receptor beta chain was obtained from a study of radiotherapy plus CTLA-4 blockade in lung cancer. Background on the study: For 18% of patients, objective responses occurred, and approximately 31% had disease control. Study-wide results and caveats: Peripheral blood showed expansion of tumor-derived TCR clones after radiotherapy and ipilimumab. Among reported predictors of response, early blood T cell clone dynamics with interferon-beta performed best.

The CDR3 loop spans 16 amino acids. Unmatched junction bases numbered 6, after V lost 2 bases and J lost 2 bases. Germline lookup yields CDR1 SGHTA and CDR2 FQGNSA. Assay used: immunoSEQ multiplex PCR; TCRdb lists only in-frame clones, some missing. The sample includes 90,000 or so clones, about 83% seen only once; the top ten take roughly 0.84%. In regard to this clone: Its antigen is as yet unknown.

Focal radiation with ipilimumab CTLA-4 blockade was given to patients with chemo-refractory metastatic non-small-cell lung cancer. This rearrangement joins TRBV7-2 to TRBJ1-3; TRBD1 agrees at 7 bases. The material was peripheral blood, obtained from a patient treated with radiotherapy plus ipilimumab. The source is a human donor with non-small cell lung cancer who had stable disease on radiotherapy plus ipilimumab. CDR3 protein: CASSLLGDRAGNTIYF. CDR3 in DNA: TGTGCCAGCAGCTTATTAGGGGACAGAGCTGGAAACACCATATATTTT.